Presented here are 28 T cell receptor beta chains from one specimen sequenced in a study of T cell changes during pregnancy in multiple sclerosis (dated by TCRdb to 2018 to 2020). Libraries came from the immunoSEQ multiplex PCR assay. TCRdb limited this immuneACCESS table to in-frame rearrangements with V and J called. A share of clones is missing; checked studies link under half to unresolved V genes, and the rest is unexplained. In all, the sample holds tens of thousands of clones, and approximately 94% of those were seen once. Less than 4.5% of the sample belongs to the ten largest clones. Here the sequenced sample was CD8+ T cells from peripheral blood mononuclear cells, taken in the third trimester of pregnancy. These receptor sequences come from a female donor with multiple sclerosis, enrolled in a pregnancy study.

This rearrangement joins TRBV11-2 to TRBJ2-3; 7 bases line up with TRBD2. The CDR3 contains 17 residues. CDR1 and CDR2 from the germline V gene are SGHAT and FQNNGV. Trimming cost V 1 base and J 1 base; bases outside gene matches: 8. The CDR3 nucleotides read TGTGCCAGCAGCTTAGGTCCGGGAGGAGAGGGCACAGATACGCAGTATTTT. Its protein product is CASSLGPGGEGTDTQYF. The full variable domain, with the rest looked up from reference TRBV11-2 and TRBJ2-3, is EAGVAQSPRYKIIEKRQSVAFWCNPISGHATLYWYQQILGQGPKLLIQFQNNGVVDDSQLPKDRFSAERLKGVDSTLKIQPAKLEDSAVYLCASSLGPGGEGTDTQYFGPGTRLTVL.

The rearrangement links TRBV9 to TRBJ1-2, with 8 positions matching TRBD1. The CDR3 contains 15 residues. Germline loops: CDR1 SGDLS, CDR2 YYNGEE. The V gene end was trimmed by 3 bases and the J gene end by 13 bases; junction bases not matched to a gene: 17. Written as DNA, the CDR3 is TGTGCCAGCAGCGCCTTCACCCCGGGACAGGCATCAGGCACCTTC. Translation gives CASSAFTPGQASGTF.

In this sample, this clone turned up once. The CDR3 protein is CASTGGSGPYNEQFF. CDR3 DNA sequence: TGCGCCAGCACGGGCGGGAGCGGACCTTACAATGAGCAGTTCTTC. The chain employs TRBV4-1 and TRBJ2-1; 7 bases match TRBD2. The CDR3 runs to 15 residues. Germline CDR1 is MGHRA and CDR2 is YSYEKL. V trimming: 7 bases; J trimming: 4 bases; junction bases outside the gene matches: 10.

This chain links TRBV19 with TRBJ2-1, with 7 bases identical to TRBD2. The CDR3 totals 16 residues. Germline-derived CDR1 and CDR2 are LNHDA and SQIVND (reference sequence). V shed 3 bases and J 1 base; nucleotides not matched to a gene: 6. The CDR3 here is CASSIGDYRSYNEQFF. CDR3 coding DNA: TGTGCCAGTAGTATTGGGGACTACCGGTCCTACAATGAGCAGTTCTTC.

This sequence joins TRBV4-1 and TRBJ2-7, with D perhaps matching TRBD1 (5 bases). The CDR3 has 14 amino acids. Germline V gene lookup returns CDR1 MGHRA and CDR2 YSYEKL. The ends were cut back, 3 bases at V and 1 base at J, with 10 bases in the middle. The CDR3 reads CASSQADTSYEQYF. CDR3 nucleotide sequence: TGCGCCAGCAGCCAGGCGGACACTTCCTACGAGCAGTACTTC.

This chain joins TRBV11-2 and TRBJ2-7; 7 positions agree with TRBD2. The trim removed 1 base at V and 2 bases at J, leaving 5 bases unmatched. Germline V gene data show CDR1 as SGHAT and CDR2 as FQNNGV. The CDR3 runs 15 residues. CDR3 DNA: TGTGCCAGCAGCTTAGGGTTAGCGGGCACCTACGAGCAGTACTTC. It translates to CASSLGLAGTYEQYF.

The CDR3 DNA reads as TGTGCCAGCAGCTTGGGCGGGAGCCGGCAGTTCTTC. This gives the protein CASSLGGSRQFF. The chain employs TRBV5-4 and TRBJ2-1; 7 nucleotides match TRBD2. There are 12 residues in the CDR3. Germline assignment: CDR1 SGHNT and CDR2 YYREEE (reference sequence). V trimming: 0 bases; J trimming: 12 bases; junction bases outside the gene matches: 3.

This chain links TRBV6-5 with TRBJ1-4; the match to TRBD1 covers 7 bases. This CDR3 is 14 amino acids long. The germline V gene has CDR1 MNHEY and CDR2 SVGAGI. J lost 7 bases, V lost 4 bases, and 6 bases had no gene match. This chain's CDR3 is CASSSTGLGEKLFF. In DNA, the CDR3 is TGTGCCAGCAGTTCGACAGGGCTTGGTGAAAAACTGTTTTTT.

The chain is built from TRBV27 and TRBJ1-1, with TRBD1 identical over 7 bases. From germline, CDR1 is MNHEY and CDR2 SMNVEV (reference sequence). Trimming cost V 6 bases and J 5 bases; bases outside gene matches: 9. The CDR3 loop spans 14 amino acids. CDR3 nucleotides: TGTGCCAGCAGACAGACAGGGCCGGGGACTGAAGCTTTCTTT. Its translation: CASRQTGPGTEAFF.

The chain carries TRBV25-1 and TRBJ2-1, with 7 bases matching TRBD1. Trimming removed 11 bases from V and 10 bases from J; junction bases left unmatched: 8. The CDR3 is 11 amino acids. Germline V gene data show CDR1 as MGHDK and CDR2 as SYGVNS. The CDR3 sequence: CAAISTGEQFF. The CDR3 DNA reads TGTGCCGCCATCTCGACAGGGGAGCAGTTCTTC.

This clone was detected a few times. The chain combines TRBV9 with TRBJ1-1; D is perhaps TRBD1 (6 bases). V lost 3 bases and J lost 4, with 7 bases in between. Per the germline V gene, CDR1 is SGDLS and CDR2 is YYNGEE. The CDR3 is made up of 12 amino acids. The CDR3: CASSGGGTEAFF. The CDR3 bases are TGTGCCAGCAGCGGAGGGGGCACTGAAGCTTTCTTT.

Written as DNA, the CDR3 is TGTGCCAGCAGCTTAAATCTTGACAGGGCAAACTATGGCTACACCTTC. Translation gives CASSLNLDRANYGYTF. This chain links TRBV7-9 with TRBJ1-2; 7 bases match TRBD1. Germline-derived CDR1 and CDR2 are SEHNR and FQNEAQ (reference sequence). After removal of 2 bases from V and 2 bases from J, the junction contained 8 bases not matched to a gene. The CDR3 covers 16 residues.

The rearrangement joins TRBV4-2 to TRBJ1-4; 10 bases agree with TRBD1. The ends lost 7 bases at V and 7 bases at J; junction bases unmatched: 15. This CDR3 is 17 amino acids long. The V gene's germline CDR1 is LGHNA and CDR2 YNFKEQ. In nucleotides, the CDR3 is TGTGCCAGCACCTCAGACCCTTCCGGGACAGGGGTTGAAAAACTGTTTTTT. Translated, it gives CASTSDPSGTGVEKLFF.

The gene calls are TRBV6-1 and TRBJ2-4, with TRBD1 identical over 9 bases. V shed 3 bases, J shed 8 bases, and the junction held 5 bases outside the gene matches. Per germline, CDR1 MNHNS and CDR2 SASEGT. The CDR3 is 14 residues long. CDR3 region: CASSDWTGDDIQYF. CDR3 nucleotides: TGTGCCAGCAGTGATTGGACAGGGGACGACATTCAGTACTTC.

J is TRBJ2-3 and V is TRBV5-6; 9 bases line up with TRBD2. The CDR3 sequence is 14 residues long. J was trimmed by 0 bases and V by 9 bases; bases with no gene match: 5. CDR1 SGHDT and CDR2 YYEEEE come from the germline V gene. CDR3 sequence (DNA): TGTGCCACCGATAGCGGGAGTAGCACAGATACGCAGTATTTT. It encodes CATDSGSSTDTQYF.

This rearrangement joins TRBV7-6 to TRBJ2-1; 7 nucleotides line up with TRBD1. After removal of 1 base from V and 0 bases from J, the junction contained 3 bases not matched to a gene. This CDR3 spans 16 amino acids. Germline assignment: CDR1 SGHVS and CDR2 FNYEAQ. In DNA, the CDR3 is TGTGCCAGCAGCTTAGGGACAGGTAACTCCTACAATGAGCAGTTCTTC. Its protein product is CASSLGTGNSYNEQFF. The variable domain in full, completed from reference TRBV7-6 and TRBJ2-1, reads GAGVSQSPRYKVTKRGQDVALRCDPISGHVSLYWYRQALGQGPEFLTYFNYEAQQDKSGLPNDRFSAERPEGSISTLTIQRTEQRDSAMYRCASSLGTGNSYNEQFFGPGTRLTVL.

The chain links TRBV27 to TRBJ1-1; 7 bases agree with TRBD1. Trimming at V came to 0 bases and at J to 5 bases, leaving 6 bases not matched to a gene. Germline V gene data show CDR1 as MNHEY and CDR2 as SMNVEV (reference sequence). This CDR3 is 15 amino acids long. Here the CDR3 DNA reads TGTGCCAGCAGTTTATCGAAGGGGGCTACGACTGAAGCTTTCTTT. Amino acid sequence: CASSLSKGATTEAFF.

V usage is TRBV5-1 and J usage is TRBJ1-5; possible D gene TRBD1, 5 bases. V was shortened by 0 bases and J by 9 bases, with 16 bases between the two germline ends. This CDR3 is built from 15 residues. Germline V gene lookup returns CDR1 SGHRS and CDR2 YFSETQ. CDR3 residues: CASSLGGRGLGPQHF. The CDR3, as DNA: TGCGCCAGCAGCTTGGGGGGAAGGGGACTCGGGCCCCAGCATTTT.

The gene calls are TRBV4-1 and TRBJ1-6, with 7 bases lining up with TRBD1. J gave up 9 bases and V 1 base, and 18 bases lay outside the gene matches. The germline gives CDR1 MGHRA, CDR2 YSYEKL. The CDR3 is 19 residues long. CDR3 coding DNA: TGCGCCAGCAGCCAAGGTGTCGTAGTCAGGGGGTTGGGGAGTTCACCCCTCCACTTT. Translation: CASSQGVVVRGLGSSPLHF.

The rearrangement joins TRBV10-3 to TRBJ2-3; D is uncertain. V lost 3 bases, J lost 6 bases, and 10 bases lay in between. CDR1 is ENHRY and CDR2 is SYGVKD in the germline V gene. The CDR3 loop spans 13 amino acids. CDR3 sequence: CAISEPSADTQYF. As DNA, the CDR3 is TGTGCCATCAGTGAACCATCAGCGGATACGCAGTATTTT.

The gene calls are TRBV13 and TRBJ2-5, with TRBD2 identical over 14 bases. There are 15 residues in the CDR3. V shed 6 bases and J 4 bases; nucleotides not matched to a gene: 4. Germline CDR1 is PRHDT and CDR2 is FYEKMQ (reference sequence). The CDR3 spells CASRSGLAGVETQYF. Here the CDR3 DNA reads TGTGCCAGCAGGTCGGGACTAGCGGGAGTAGAGACCCAGTACTTC.

The rearrangement links TRBV5-1 to TRBJ1-2; D is unresolved. CDR3 length: 14 amino acids. Germline V gives CDR1 SGHRS, CDR2 YFSETQ. The V and J ends lost 5 bases and 6 bases respectively, with 17 bases between them. CDR3 in amino acids: CASSRDPIGDGYTF. The DNA for the CDR3 is TGCGCCAGCAGTCGTGATCCGATAGGAGATGGCTACACCTTC.

V gene TRBV5-6 combines with J gene TRBJ1-4; D is perhaps TRBD1 (5 bases). This CDR3 has 15 amino acids. Germline V gives CDR1 SGHDT, CDR2 YYEEEE. Trimming left V 1 base short and J 6 bases short, with 13 bases between. CDR3 in DNA: TGTGCCAGCAGCTTGTGGAGAGGGGAGGATGAAAAACTGTTTTTT. Translated, it gives CASSLWRGEDEKLFF.

Only one count was recorded for this clone. The V gene is TRBV6-4, the J gene TRBJ2-2; TRBD1 matches at 11 bases. The CDR3 runs to 15 residues. The germline V gene encodes CDR1 MRHNA and CDR2 SNTAGT. Trimming cost V 9 bases and J 3 bases; bases outside gene matches: 6. The chain's CDR3 is CASSRTGGDTGELFF. DNA of the CDR3: TGTGCCAGTTCTCGGACAGGGGGCGACACCGGGGAGCTGTTTTTT.

The rearrangement joins TRBV10-1 to TRBJ2-1; 8 nucleotides line up with TRBD1. The J segment lost 8 bases and the V segment lost 3 bases, leaving 9 bases of the junction unmatched. The germline CDR1 and CDR2 sequences are WNHNN and SYGVQD (reference sequence). The CDR3 extends over 15 amino acids. In nucleotides, the CDR3 is TGCGCCAGCAGTGATGACACAGGGGGAATCCATGAGCAGTTCTTC. Amino acid sequence: CASSDDTGGIHEQFF.

The rearrangement joins TRBV27 to TRBJ2-1; the D gene is possibly TRBD2 (6 bases). Deletions cut 6 bases from V and 1 base from J, with 22 bases between. This CDR3 comprises 18 residues. CDR1 is MNHEY, CDR2 SMNVEV, per germline (reference sequence). The CDR3: CASRPSARGLASYNEQFF. The CDR3 DNA reads as TGTGCCAGCAGACCCTCTGCGCGGGGACTGGCATCCTACAATGAGCAGTTCTTC.

This rearrangement joins TRBV5-1 to TRBJ2-7; 10 bases align to TRBD2. The length of the CDR3 is 16 residues. Per the germline V gene, CDR1 is SGHRS and CDR2 is YFSETQ. V lost 1 base, J lost 6 bases, and 10 bases stayed unmatched. CDR3 in amino acids: CASSLFPSGSLPEQYF. CDR3 DNA: TGCGCCAGCAGCTTGTTTCCTAGCGGGAGTTTACCCGAGCAGTACTTC.

The chain has TRBV5-1 and TRBJ2-7, with 7 nucleotides matching TRBD1. V was pared by 3 bases and J by 4 bases, with 1 base of the junction left unmatched. The germline gives CDR1 SGHRS, CDR2 YFSETQ. This CDR3 is 12 amino acids long. This chain's CDR3 is CASSSGGYEQYF. CDR3 nucleotides: TGCGCCAGCAGCTCAGGGGGATACGAGCAGTACTTC.